These 21 T cell receptor beta chains were sequenced from one sample in a study of blood T cells in healthy people across ages. A second roughly 7 to 12 cycle PCR used barcoded and J-beta primers. TCRdb redid the calling of the 5' RACE reads with MiXCR, one entry per CDR3 protein. The sample shows about 640,000 distinct CDR3 sequences, around three fifths of them seen only once. The sequenced sample was blood. These receptors all come from a man aged 55 to 70 in good health.

CDR3 nucleotides: TGTGCCAGCAGCTTAAGGGAAGGGGCCCACAATGAGCAGTTCTTC. Translating gives CASSLREGAHNEQFF. The V gene is TRBV7-8, the J gene TRBJ2-1; tentative D call: TRBD1 (5 bases). Trimming cost V 2 bases and J 5 bases, with 13 bases left between them. The V gene's germline CDR1 is SGHVS and CDR2 FQNEAQ. There are 15 residues in the CDR3.

V gene TRBV24-1 combines with J gene TRBJ2-1, with 8 nucleotides matching TRBD1. J lost 4 bases, V lost 5 bases, and 12 bases had no gene match. The length of the CDR3 is 17 residues. In germline, CDR1 is KGHDR, CDR2 SFDVKD. CDR3 in DNA: TGTGCCACCAGTGGAACCAAACCGGGACAGGAGTACAATGAGCAGTTCTTC. Residues: CATSGTKPGQEYNEQFF.

V is TRBV3-1 and J is TRBJ2-7, with 12 positions matching TRBD2. Germline CDR1 LGHDT, CDR2 YNNKEL (reference sequence). This CDR3 has 15 amino acids. V was pared by 7 bases and J by 7 bases, with 11 bases of the junction left unmatched. The CDR3 protein is CASTKLAGGLHEQYF. CDR3 in DNA: TGTGCCAGCACCAAGCTAGCGGGGGGGCTTCATGAGCAGTACTTC.

This clonotype came up a few times. The gene calls are TRBV20-1 and TRBJ2-5; the D is unclear. The CDR3 contains 13 residues. V was shortened by 6 bases and J by 3 bases, with 14 bases between the two germline ends. In germline, CDR1 is DFQATT, CDR2 SNEGSKA (reference sequence). This CDR3 reads CSAPPTSEETQYF. In DNA form, the CDR3 reads TGCAGTGCCCCGCCCACCAGCGAAGAGACCCAGTACTTC.

The sample holds many counts of this clonotype. The J gene is TRBJ2-1, the V gene TRBV12-5; no firm D call. From germline, CDR1 is LGHNT and CDR2 FRNRAP. The CDR3 is 17 amino acids. With 1 base removed from V and 4 bases from J, the gap between germline ends came to 17 bases. CDR3 nucleotide sequence: TGTGCTAGTGGTTTGGGGATTCCTTCCCCGTCTTACAATGAGCAGTTCTTC. Protein: CASGLGIPSPSYNEQFF. Full variable domain (remainder filled in from reference TRBV12-5 and TRBJ2-1): DARVTQTPRHKVTEMGQEVTMRCQPILGHNTVFWYRQTMMQGLELLAYFRNRAPLDDSGMPKDRFSAEMPDATLATLKIQPSEPRDSAVYFCASGLGIPSPSYNEQFFGPGTRLTVL.

The table lists this clonotype with a few counts. The CDR3 coding sequence is TGCAGTGCTAGAAGAACAGGGAGTTCCGCTGAAGCTTTCTTT. Translation: CSARRTGSSAEAFF. J is TRBJ1-1 and V is TRBV20-1; tentative D call: TRBD1 (6 bases). V lost 2 bases and J lost 6, with 16 bases in between. CDR1 is DFQATT, CDR2 SNEGSKA, per germline (reference sequence). This CDR3 has 14 residues.

The J gene is TRBJ1-6, the V gene TRBV6-6, with 7 bases fitting TRBD1. Germline V gene data show CDR1 as MNHNY and CDR2 as SVGAGI (reference sequence). With 4 bases clipped from V and 10 bases from J, the junction kept 13 bases outside the gene matches. The length of the CDR3 is 16 residues. The CDR3 sequence: CASSWGTGASRSPLHF. The CDR3 DNA sequence: TGTGCCAGCAGTTGGGGTACAGGGGCTTCTCGGTCACCCCTCCACTTT.

This rearrangement joins TRBV7-2 to TRBJ2-7, with 8 bases identical to TRBD2. V gave up 4 bases and J gave up 6 bases; unmatched junction bases: 5. Germline V gene lookup returns CDR1 SGHTA and CDR2 FQGNSA. The CDR3 extends over 13 amino acids. CDR3 sequence reads: CASSSSGFGEQYF. CDR3 nucleotides: TGTGCCAGCAGCTCTAGCGGGTTCGGCGAGCAGTACTTC.

In this sample, this clonotype turned up a few times. V is TRBV2 and J is TRBJ2-5; TRBD1 aligns across 11 bases. Unmatched junction bases numbered 4, after V lost 5 bases and J lost 5 bases. The germline gives CDR1 SNHLY, CDR2 FYNNEI. There are 14 residues in the CDR3. CDR3: CASSTRDRGETQYF. DNA of the CDR3: TGTGCCAGCAGTACCCGGGACAGGGGGGAGACCCAGTACTTC.

The chain's CDR3 is CASSVGLAGGGEQFF. In DNA form, the CDR3 reads TGCGCCAGCAGCGTTGGACTAGCGGGGGGGGGTGAGCAGTTCTTC. V and J are TRBV5-1 and TRBJ2-1; 15 nucleotides match TRBD2. The CDR3 is 15 amino acids. CDR1 is SGHRS and CDR2 is YFSETQ in the germline V gene. Unmatched junction bases numbered 5, after V lost 4 bases and J lost 9 bases.

The genes are TRBV24-1 and TRBJ2-5, with TRBD1 as a possible D gene (5 bases). V was trimmed by 2 bases and J by 4 bases, leaving 13 bases between them. Per germline, CDR1 KGHDR and CDR2 SFDVKD. The CDR3 contains 15 residues. This CDR3 reads CATSDSGIRGETQYF. The CDR3 bases are TGTGCCACCAGTGATTCCGGTATAAGGGGAGAGACCCAGTACTTC.

V usage is TRBV4-3 and J usage is TRBJ2-7; TRBD1 or TRBD2 may be the D gene (5 bases each). The CDR3 length is 15 residues. V shed 2 bases and J shed 2 bases, with 13 bases lying between them. Germline CDR1 and CDR2: LGHNA and YSLEER. CDR3 residues: CASSQKKWGPYEQYF. CDR3 sequence (DNA): TGCGCCAGCAGCCAAAAAAAATGGGGACCCTACGAGCAGTACTTC.

This clonotype has just one count. Being one base from a much bigger clone, this may be a read error. Likely a read error: the CDR3 ends without its conserved phenylalanine or tryptophan. This chain connects TRBV28 to TRBJ2-1; 8 bases map to TRBD2. The germline V gene has CDR1 MDHEN and CDR2 SYDVKM. Trimming at V came to 6 bases and at J to 8 bases, leaving 0 bases not matched to a gene. This CDR3 is 11 amino acids long. The CDR3 loop is CASSGGDEQFV. The DNA for the CDR3 is TGTGCCAGCAGCGGGGGGGATGAGCAGTTCGTC.

This clonotype occurred a few times. The chain employs TRBV2 and TRBJ2-1; D not resolved. Trimming stripped 0 bases from V and 4 bases from J, with 7 bases between. Per the germline V gene, CDR1 is SNHLY and CDR2 is FYNNEI. This CDR3 has 14 residues. This chain's CDR3 is CASSEASTYNEQFF. The DNA of the CDR3 is TGTGCCAGCAGTGAAGCTTCGACTTACAATGAGCAGTTCTTC.

This chain links TRBV7-6 with TRBJ2-2; D remains ambiguous. This CDR3 comprises 13 residues. CDR1 and CDR2 (germline): SGHVS, FNYEAQ. V was clipped by 2 bases and J by 9 bases, with 10 bases between them. CDR3 nucleotides: TGTGCCAGCAGCTTACCCACTGGGAGGGAGCTGTTTTTT. Its translation: CASSLPTGRELFF.

The chain is built from TRBV27 and TRBJ2-7; 11 positions agree with TRBD1. Germline CDR1 and CDR2: MNHEY and SMNVEV (reference sequence). The CDR3 length is 16 residues. The V segment lost 5 bases and the J segment 2 bases; nucleotides outside the gene matches: 8. The DNA of the CDR3 is TGTGCCAGCAGTCTCCCGCGGACAGGGGGCCCCTACGAGCAGTACTTC. Protein sequence: CASSLPRTGGPYEQYF.

This chain joins TRBV5-1 and TRBJ1-2; D is undetermined. This CDR3 is built from 13 residues. Germline-derived CDR1 and CDR2 are SGHRS and YFSETQ. V was shortened by 0 bases and J by 13 bases, with 16 bases between the two germline ends. The CDR3, as DNA: TGCGCCAGCAGCTTGGCGGGAATCGACGTTCGCACCTTC. It yields the protein CASSLAGIDVRTF.

The CDR3 DNA reads as TGCAGCGTTTCGGGGGGGACTAACTATGGCTACACCTTC. The encoded protein is CSVSGGTNYGYTF. V and J are TRBV29-1 and TRBJ1-2; possibly TRBD1 for D (5 bases). CDR3 length: 13 amino acids. Germline-derived CDR1 and CDR2 are SQVTM and ANQGSEA. V shed 5 bases and J shed 0 bases, with 10 bases lying between them.

There are many counts of this clonotype. CDR3 protein: CASSLGGTVNEQFF. CDR3 DNA: TGTGCCAGCAGCTTAGGGGGAACAGTCAATGAGCAGTTCTTC. This chain joins TRBV7-2 and TRBJ2-1; D not resolved. V dropped 1 base and J dropped 6 bases, with 10 bases sitting between them. The germline CDR1 and CDR2 sequences are SGHTA and FQGNSA. The CDR3 has 14 residues.

J is TRBJ1-6 and V is TRBV9, with 7 bases lining up with TRBD1. Trimming took 4 bases from V and 2 from J; bases not matched to a gene: 3. Germline CDR1 and CDR2: SGDLS and YYNGEE. CDR3 size: 15 residues. The chain's CDR3 is CASSRDSAYNSPLHF. CDR3 nucleotide sequence: TGTGCCAGCAGCAGGGACAGCGCCTATAATTCACCCCTCCACTTT.

This chain links TRBV20-1 with TRBJ2-5, with 7 bases fitting TRBD2. V gave up 5 bases and J gave up 4 bases; unmatched junction bases: 4. CDR3 size: 12 residues. The germline CDR1 and CDR2 sequences are DFQATT and SNEGSKA (reference sequence). The CDR3 DNA follows: TGCAGTGCTGGGGGGAGGGCAGAGACCCAGTACTTC. Amino acids: CSAGGRAETQYF.